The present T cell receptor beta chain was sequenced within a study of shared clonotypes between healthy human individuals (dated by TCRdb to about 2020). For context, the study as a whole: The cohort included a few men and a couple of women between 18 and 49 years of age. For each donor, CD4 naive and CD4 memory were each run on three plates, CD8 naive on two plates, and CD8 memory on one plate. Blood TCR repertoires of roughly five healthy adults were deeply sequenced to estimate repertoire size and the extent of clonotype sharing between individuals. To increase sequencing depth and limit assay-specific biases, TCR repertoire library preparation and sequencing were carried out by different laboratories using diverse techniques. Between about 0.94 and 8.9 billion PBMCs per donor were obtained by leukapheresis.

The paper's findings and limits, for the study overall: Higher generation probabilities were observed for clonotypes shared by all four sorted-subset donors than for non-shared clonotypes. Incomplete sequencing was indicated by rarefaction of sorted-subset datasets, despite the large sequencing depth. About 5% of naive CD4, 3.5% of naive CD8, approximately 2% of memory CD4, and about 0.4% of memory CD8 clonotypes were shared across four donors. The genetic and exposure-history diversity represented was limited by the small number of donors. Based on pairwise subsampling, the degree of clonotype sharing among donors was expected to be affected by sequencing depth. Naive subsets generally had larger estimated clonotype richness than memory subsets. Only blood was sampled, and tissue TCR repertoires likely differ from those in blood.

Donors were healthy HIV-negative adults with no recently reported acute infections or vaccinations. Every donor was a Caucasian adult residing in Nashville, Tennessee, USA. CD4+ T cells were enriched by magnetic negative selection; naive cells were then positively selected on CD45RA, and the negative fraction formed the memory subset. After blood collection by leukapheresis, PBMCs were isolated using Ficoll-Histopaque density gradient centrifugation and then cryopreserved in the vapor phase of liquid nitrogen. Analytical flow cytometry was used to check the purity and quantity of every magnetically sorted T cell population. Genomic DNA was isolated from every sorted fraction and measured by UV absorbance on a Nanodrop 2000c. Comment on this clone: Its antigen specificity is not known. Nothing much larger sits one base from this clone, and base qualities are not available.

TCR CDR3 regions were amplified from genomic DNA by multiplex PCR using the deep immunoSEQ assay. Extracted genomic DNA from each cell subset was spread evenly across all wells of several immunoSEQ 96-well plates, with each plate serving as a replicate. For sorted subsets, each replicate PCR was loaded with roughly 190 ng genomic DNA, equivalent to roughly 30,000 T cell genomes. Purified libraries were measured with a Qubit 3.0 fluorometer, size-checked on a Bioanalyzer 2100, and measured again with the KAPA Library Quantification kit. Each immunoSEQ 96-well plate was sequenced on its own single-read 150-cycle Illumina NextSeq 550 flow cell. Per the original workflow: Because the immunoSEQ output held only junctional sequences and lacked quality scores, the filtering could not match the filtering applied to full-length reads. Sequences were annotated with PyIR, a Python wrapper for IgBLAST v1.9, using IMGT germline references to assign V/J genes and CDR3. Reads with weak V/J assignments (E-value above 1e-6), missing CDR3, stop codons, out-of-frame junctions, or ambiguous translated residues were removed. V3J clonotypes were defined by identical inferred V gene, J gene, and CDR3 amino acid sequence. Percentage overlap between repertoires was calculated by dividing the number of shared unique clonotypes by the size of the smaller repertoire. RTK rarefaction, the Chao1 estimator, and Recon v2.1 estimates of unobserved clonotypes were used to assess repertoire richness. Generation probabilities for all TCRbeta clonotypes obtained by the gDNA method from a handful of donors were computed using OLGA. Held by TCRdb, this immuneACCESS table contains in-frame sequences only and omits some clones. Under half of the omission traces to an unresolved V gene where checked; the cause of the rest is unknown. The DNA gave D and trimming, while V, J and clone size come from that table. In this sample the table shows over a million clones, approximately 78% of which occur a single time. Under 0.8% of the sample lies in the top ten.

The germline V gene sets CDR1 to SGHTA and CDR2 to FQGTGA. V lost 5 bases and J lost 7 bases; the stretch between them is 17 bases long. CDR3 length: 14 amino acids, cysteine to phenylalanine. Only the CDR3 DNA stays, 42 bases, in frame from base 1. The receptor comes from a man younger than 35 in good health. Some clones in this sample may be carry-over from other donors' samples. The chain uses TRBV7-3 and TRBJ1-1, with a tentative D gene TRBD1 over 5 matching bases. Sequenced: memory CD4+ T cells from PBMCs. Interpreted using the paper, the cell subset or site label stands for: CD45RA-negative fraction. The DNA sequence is TGTGCCAGCAGCATCCGCGGGGGGACTAGTGAAGCTTTCTTT. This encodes CASSIRGGTSEAFF.